These 23 T cell receptor beta chains share one sample of origin, sequenced in a study of neurological immune-mediated disorders. In TCRdb, the 5' RACE reads were re-called with MiXCR into one record per CDR3 protein. Seen here are 50,000 to 60,000 distinct CDR3 sequences, 4% observed once, and the top ten hold approximately 1.8%. The sequencing input was CD4+ T cells from blood. The receptors shown here come from a woman in her forties with multiple sclerosis.

This clonotype has a count of ten or more. This sequence joins TRBV5-1 and TRBJ2-1, with D possibly TRBD1 on 6 matching bases. CDR1 is SGHRS, CDR2 YFSETQ, per germline. Trimming took off 4 bases at V and 8 bases at J, with 10 bases between the two ends. The CDR3 extends over 12 amino acids. The CDR3 sequence: CASSRQEDEQFF. The DNA for the CDR3 is TGCGCCAGCAGCCGACAGGAAGATGAGCAGTTCTTC.

The chain combines TRBV7-8 with TRBJ1-2; 10 bases agree with TRBD1. J gave up 7 bases and V 3 bases, and 5 bases lay outside the gene matches. Germline CDR1 reads SGHVS; CDR2 reads FQNEAQ. This CDR3 has 14 residues. CDR3 in amino acids: CASSFGTGDGGYTF. In nucleotides, the CDR3 is TGTGCCAGCAGCTTTGGGACAGGGGATGGTGGCTACACCTTC.

This clonotype has at least ten counts. The J gene is TRBJ2-7, the V gene TRBV24-1; the D gene is possibly TRBD1 (5 bases). The length of the CDR3 is 14 residues. Trimming removed 4 bases at V and 4 bases at J, with 13 bases between. Germline loops: CDR1 KGHDR, CDR2 SFDVKD. CDR3 sequence reads: CATSDPTEEYEQYF. The CDR3 region has the DNA TGTGCCACCAGTGACCCGACAGAGGAGTACGAGCAGTACTTC.

This clonotype was detected many times. This chain links TRBV5-1 with TRBJ1-2, with TRBD1 matching over 9 bases. The germline gives CDR1 SGHRS, CDR2 YFSETQ. After removal of 1 base from V and 0 bases from J, the junction contained 4 bases not matched to a gene. The length of the CDR3 is 16 residues. The CDR3 DNA is TGCGCCAGCAGCTTGAGGGACAGGGTGGCTAACTATGGCTACACCTTC. Its protein product is CASSLRDRVANYGYTF. Filled out from reference TRBV5-1 and TRBJ1-2, the complete variable domain reads KAGVTQTPRYLIKTRGQQVTLSCSPISGHRSVSWYQQTPGQGLQFLFEYFSETQRNKGNFPGRFSGRQFSNSRSEMNVSTLELGDSALYLCASSLRDRVANYGYTFGSGTRLTVV.

This clonotype has a count of ten or more. The gene calls are TRBV11-3 and TRBJ2-3; D is possibly TRBD2 (5 bases). The V and J ends lost 1 base and 4 bases respectively, with 9 bases between them. The germline V gene encodes CDR1 SGHNT and CDR2 YENEEA. The CDR3 length is 14 residues. The CDR3 loop is CASSLGGQPDTQYF. In DNA form, the CDR3 reads TGTGCCAGCAGCTTAGGCGGGCAGCCAGATACGCAGTATTTT.

This clonotype was found many times. V and J are TRBV10-3 and TRBJ2-7; D might be TRBD1 or TRBD2, each matching 6 bases. There are 14 residues in the CDR3. V was shortened by 2 bases and J by 3 bases, with 11 bases between the two germline ends. Germline assignment: CDR1 ENHRY and CDR2 SYGVKD. The CDR3 DNA reads as TGTGCCATCAGTGAGAGGGGGGTAGGCTACGAGCAGTACTTC. This encodes CAISERGVGYEQYF.

Details on this clonotype: A much larger clone differs from this one at a single base, so this may be a read error. The chain carries TRBV6-2 or TRBV6-3 and TRBJ2-1; D is perhaps TRBD2 (6 bases). Looked up from germline, CDR1 is MNHEY and CDR2 is SVGEGT. V lost 7 bases to trimming and J lost 10 bases, with 17 bases between them. The CDR3 totals 13 residues. CDR3 sequence: CASNPTSLYEQFF. The CDR3 DNA follows: TGTGCCAGCAACCCGACTAGTCTTTACGAGCAGTTCTTC.

This clonotype was picked up many times. This chain joins TRBV7-8 and TRBJ2-3; D may match TRBD1 or TRBD2 (5 bases each). Trimming stripped 1 base from V and 10 bases from J, with 12 bases between. CDR1 is SGHVS, CDR2 FQNEAQ, per germline. CDR3 size: 13 residues. The CDR3 region is CASSLGPPGPQYF. The CDR3 DNA follows: TGTGCCAGCAGCTTAGGGCCCCCGGGGCCGCAGTATTTT.

This clonotype was seen at least ten times. This chain joins TRBV18 and TRBJ2-3; D is perhaps TRBD1 (6 bases). CDR3 length: 17 residues. In germline, CDR1 is KGHSH, CDR2 LQKENI. Between the trimmed V and J ends, which lost 5 bases and 1 base, there was a span of 19 bases. As DNA, the CDR3 is TGTGCCAGCTCAAACAAACCAGGGGAAGGTGGCACAGATACGCAGTATTTT. Amino acids: CASSNKPGEGGTDTQYF.

This clonotype was recorded at least ten times. The rearrangement uses TRBV3-1 and TRBJ1-6; D gene unclear. The V end lost 2 bases, the J end lost 7 bases, and 9 bases lay between the germline ends. There are 14 residues in the CDR3. CDR1 and CDR2 from the germline V gene are LGHDT and YNNKEL (reference sequence). The CDR3 here is CASSQLAGNSPLHF. The DNA of the CDR3 is TGTGCCAGCAGCCAATTGGCAGGAAATTCACCCCTCCACTTT.

This clonotype came up many times. The chain recombines TRBV10-2 with TRBJ1-6; D call uncertain. The V gene's germline CDR1 is WSHSY and CDR2 SAAADI. Trimming removed 8 bases at V and 3 bases at J, with 11 bases between. This CDR3 has 14 amino acids. The chain's CDR3 is CASLEASYNSPLHF. CDR3 nucleotide sequence: TGCGCCAGCCTAGAAGCCAGCTATAATTCACCCCTCCACTTT.

There are many counts of this clonotype. The gene calls are TRBV12-3 or TRBV12-4 and TRBJ1-1; no firm D call. Trimming cost V 9 bases and J 4 bases, with 12 bases left between them. The CDR3 sequence is 12 residues long. Here the CDR3 DNA reads TGTGCCAGTAAAAGAGAGGGCACTGAAGCTTTCTTT. Protein sequence: CASKREGTEAFF.

In this sample, this clonotype turned up many times. The chain carries TRBV6-5 and TRBJ1-2; 9 bases are a match to TRBD1. J was trimmed by 1 base and V by 5 bases; bases with no gene match: 5. This CDR3 contains 15 residues. Germline V gene data show CDR1 as MNHEY and CDR2 as SVGAGI. CDR3 nucleotides: TGTGCCAGCAGTAAGGACAGGGGATATAACTATGGCTACACCTTC. It specifies CASSKDRGYNYGYTF.

In this sample, this clonotype turned up many times. The CDR3 spells CASSADPHPNEQFF. DNA for the CDR3: TGTGCCAGCAGCGCCGACCCTCATCCAAATGAGCAGTTCTTC. The V call is TRBV9, the J call TRBJ2-1; no reliable D call. V lost 3 bases and J lost 7, with 14 bases in between. From germline, CDR1 is SGDLS and CDR2 YYNGEE. The CDR3 consists of 14 residues.

This clonotype was detected ten times or more. The chain recombines TRBV24-1 with TRBJ2-5; 10 nucleotides align to TRBD1. With 2 bases clipped from V and 3 bases from J, the junction kept 2 bases outside the gene matches. CDR3 length: 15 residues. Germline lookup yields CDR1 KGHDR and CDR2 SFDVKD. Here the CDR3 reads CATSDSGTGEETQYF. CDR3 sequence (DNA): TGTGCCACCAGTGATTCGGGGACAGGGGAAGAGACCCAGTACTTC.

The chain employs TRBV20-1 and TRBJ1-2; TRBD1 agrees at 10 bases. V dropped 6 bases and J dropped 5; count of bases not matched to a gene: 18. Germline V gene lookup returns CDR1 DFQATT and CDR2 SNEGSKA (reference sequence). This CDR3 region has 17 residues. The CDR3 coding sequence is TGCAGTGCCCCCCCGGGACAGGGGCCAAAGGGTCCGTATGGCTACACCTTC. Translation: CSAPPGQGPKGPYGYTF.

This clonotype was counted many times. The rearrangement links TRBV27 to TRBJ2-2; 7 bases map to TRBD1. Per germline, CDR1 MNHEY and CDR2 SMNVEV (reference sequence). The length of the CDR3 is 15 residues. J was trimmed by 9 bases and V by 4 bases; bases with no gene match: 11. The CDR3 coding sequence is TGTGCCAGCAGTTCTTCCGGGACAGCGAACCGGGAGCTGTTTTTT. This sequence encodes CASSSSGTANRELFF.

This clonotype was seen many times. The chain couples TRBV14 to TRBJ2-1; D is perhaps TRBD1 or TRBD2 (5 bases each). This CDR3 has 14 amino acids. Trimming stripped 3 bases from V and 9 bases from J, with 15 bases between. Germline CDR1 SGHDN, CDR2 FVKESK. The CDR3 sequence is CASSQLRTGGEQFF. Here the CDR3 DNA reads TGTGCCAGCAGCCAGCTAAGAACAGGAGGTGAGCAGTTCTTC. Full variable domain (remainder filled in from reference TRBV14 and TRBJ2-1): EAGVTQFPSHSVIEKGQTVTLRCDPISGHDNLYWYRRVMGKEIKFLLHFVKESKQDESGMPNNRFLAERTGGTYSTLKVQPAELEDSGVYFCASSQLRTGGEQFFGPGTRLTVL.

This clonotype occurred many times. This chain joins TRBV29-1 and TRBJ1-1; 9 bases are a match to TRBD1. The length of the CDR3 is 16 residues. V dropped 0 bases and J dropped 5; count of bases not matched to a gene: 10. The germline V gene encodes CDR1 SQVTM and CDR2 ANQGSEA. The CDR3 loop reads CSVEDLPDRGGTEAFF. The CDR3 DNA reads TGCAGCGTTGAAGATCTTCCGGACAGGGGTGGTACTGAAGCTTTCTTT.

This clonotype was picked up many times. V gene TRBV7-8 combines with J gene TRBJ1-1, with D possibly being TRBD1 (5 bases). This CDR3 spans 14 amino acids. V dropped 7 bases and J dropped 2 bases, with 14 bases sitting between them. Germline V lookup: CDR1 SGHVS, CDR2 FQNEAQ. CDR3: CASTPLGVNTEAFF. CDR3 bases: TGTGCCAGCACCCCTCTGGGGGTAAACACTGAAGCTTTCTTT.

As to this clonotype: With a much larger clone just one base away, this may be a read error. The V gene is TRBV20-1, the J gene TRBJ1-2; D uncertain. The V end lost 5 bases, the J end lost 4 bases, and 17 bases lay between the germline ends. This CDR3 comprises 14 residues. Germline assignment: CDR1 DFQATT and CDR2 SNEGSKA (reference sequence). CDR3: CSAWTSGSGYGYTF. The CDR3 DNA sequence: TGCAGTGCTTGGACGTCCGGGAGTGGCTATGGCTACACCTTC.

This clonotype was recorded at least ten times. The rearrangement joins TRBV2 to TRBJ2-7; no definite D call. This CDR3 comprises 12 residues. CDR1 and CDR2 from the germline V gene are SNHLY and FYNNEI. V lost 8 bases to trimming and J lost 5 bases, with 13 bases between them. DNA of the CDR3: TGTGCCAGCGTTCGGAGTTTCAACGAGCAGTACTTC. As protein: CASVRSFNEQYF.

There are many counts of this clonotype. The chain links TRBV5-1 to TRBJ1-2; 8 bases line up with TRBD1. The CDR3 has 12 amino acids. Germline V gene sequence: CDR1 SGHRS, CDR2 YFSETQ. V was pared by 2 bases and J by 7 bases, with 1 base of the junction left unmatched. The chain's CDR3 is CASSFTGGGYTF. Here the CDR3 DNA reads TGCGCCAGCAGCTTTACAGGGGGTGGCTACACCTTC.